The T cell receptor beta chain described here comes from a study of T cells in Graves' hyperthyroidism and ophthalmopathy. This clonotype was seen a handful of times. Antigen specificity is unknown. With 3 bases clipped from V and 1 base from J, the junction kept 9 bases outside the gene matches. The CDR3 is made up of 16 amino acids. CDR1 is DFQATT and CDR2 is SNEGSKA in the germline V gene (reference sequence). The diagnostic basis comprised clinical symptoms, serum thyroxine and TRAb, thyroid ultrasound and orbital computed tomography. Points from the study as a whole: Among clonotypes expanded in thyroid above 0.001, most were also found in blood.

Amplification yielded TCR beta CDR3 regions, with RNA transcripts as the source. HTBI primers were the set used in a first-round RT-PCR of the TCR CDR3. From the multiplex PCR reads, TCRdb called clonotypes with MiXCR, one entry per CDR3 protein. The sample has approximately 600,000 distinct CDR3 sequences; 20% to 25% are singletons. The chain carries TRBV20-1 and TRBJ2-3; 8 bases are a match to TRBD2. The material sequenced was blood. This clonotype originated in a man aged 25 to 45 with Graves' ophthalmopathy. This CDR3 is CSARTSANGGTDTQYF. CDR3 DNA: TGCAGTGCTAGGACTAGCGCCAACGGCGGCACAGATACGCAGTATTTT.